This TCR beta chain originates from a study of blood T cells in healthy people across ages. Overall study results and limits: More naive CD4+ cells and higher diversity were found in long-lived than in aged donors. In older individuals, TCR beta diversity per million T cells was lower, falling roughly linearly with age.

Primers used in a second PCR of about 6 to 11 cycles were a sample-barcoded 5' primer and a J-beta primer mix. MiXCR was run by TCRdb on the 5' RACE reads, yielding one entry per CDR3 protein. The table has 1.5 million to 2 million distinct CDR3 sequences, about 50% seen once. This clonotype has only a few counts. Its specificity is not known. Drawn from each donor were around 9.1 milliliters of peripheral blood. Germline CDR1 and CDR2: MGHRA and YSYEKL. Trimming removed 3 bases from V and 4 bases from J, with 15 bases in between. The CDR3 is made up of 15 amino acids. Sample: blood. This sequence was found in a woman between 40 and 55 years old in good health. The chain combines TRBV4-1 with TRBJ2-5, with D maybe TRBD2 (7 bases). This chain's CDR3 is CASSQVYRGGETQYF. CDR3 bases: TGCGCCAGCAGCCAGGTCTATAGGGGGGGAGAGACCCAGTACTTC.